Listed here are 20 T cell receptor beta chains from one sample, sequenced in a study of blood T cell repertoires in COVID-19. Profiled with immunoSEQ multiplex PCR; TCRdb holds only in-frame clones, not every one. The sample shows some 500,000 clones, more than 75% of them seen only once. The specimen was PBMCs or T cells enriched from blood (not recorded which). The source of these receptors is a woman in her 40s who had recovered from COVID-19.

The chain links TRBV5-6 to TRBJ1-1; D possibly corresponds to TRBD1 (6 bases). Looked up from germline, CDR1 is SGHDT and CDR2 is YYEEEE. Trimming left V 4 bases short and J 3 bases short, with 16 bases between. The length of the CDR3 is 15 residues. CDR3 coding DNA: TGTGCCAGCAGCCCACAGGGTAGGGGTGACACTGAAGCTTTCTTT. Translated, it gives CASSPQGRGDTEAFF.

The V call is TRBV15, the J call TRBJ1-2; no firm D call. CDR3 length: 12 residues. Trimming took off 4 bases at V and 5 bases at J, with 8 bases between the two ends. Germline CDR1 reads LNHNV; CDR2 reads YYDKDF (reference sequence). This chain's CDR3 is CATSTVPYGYTF. CDR3 DNA: TGTGCCACCAGCACCGTCCCGTATGGCTACACCTTC.

The chain employs TRBV7-9 and TRBJ1-1; no firm D call. The germline gives CDR1 SEHNR, CDR2 FQNEAQ (reference sequence). Trimming pared 2 bases from V and 0 bases from J, leaving 10 bases between. This CDR3 comprises 15 residues. CDR3 protein: CASSLKPPMNTEAFF. The CDR3 coding sequence is TGTGCCAGCAGCTTAAAGCCCCCCATGAACACTGAAGCTTTCTTT.

This chain uses TRBV6-2 or TRBV6-3 with TRBJ1-2, with D maybe TRBD1 (6 bases). Between the trimmed V and J ends, which lost 6 bases and 4 bases, there was a span of 18 bases. This CDR3 comprises 15 residues. Germline CDR1 and CDR2: MNHEY and SVGEGT. CDR3 nucleotide sequence: TGTGCCAGCAGCCCCCCCACAGGGCAGGGCTATGGCTACACCTTC. The encoded protein is CASSPPTGQGYGYTF.

This clone was recorded only once. V usage is TRBV7-9 and J usage is TRBJ1-1; D uncertain. Germline CDR1 reads SEHNR; CDR2 reads FQNEAQ (reference sequence). The CDR3 sequence is 13 residues long. Trimming removed 7 bases at V and 2 bases at J, with 11 bases between. The CDR3 loop reads CASTWPVNTEAFF. CDR3 sequence (DNA): TGTGCCAGCACCTGGCCCGTTAACACTGAAGCTTTCTTT.

This chain joins TRBV7-2 and TRBJ2-7; 12 bases agree with TRBD2. The germline V gene has CDR1 SGHTA and CDR2 FQGNSA. The CDR3 is 15 residues long. V trimming: 4 bases; J trimming: 5 bases; junction bases outside the gene matches: 6. The CDR3 loop reads CASSYLAGGPHEQYF. The CDR3 DNA follows: TGTGCCAGCAGCTACCTAGCGGGAGGGCCGCACGAGCAGTACTTC.

The genes are TRBV5-6 and TRBJ1-5; D is unresolved. Trimming pared 1 base from V and 0 bases from J, leaving 11 bases between. The CDR3 has 16 residues. Germline assignment: CDR1 SGHDT and CDR2 YYEEEE. The DNA of the CDR3 is TGTGCCAGCAGCTTGAGGACTCATTATAGCAATCAGCCCCAGCATTTT. The encoded protein is CASSLRTHYSNQPQHF.

The V gene is TRBV29-1, the J gene TRBJ2-7; the match to TRBD1 covers 10 bases. The V gene's germline CDR1 is SQVTM and CDR2 ANQGSEA. The V segment lost 7 bases and the J segment 8 bases; nucleotides outside the gene matches: 5. The CDR3 runs 11 residues. The CDR3 is CSAGTGVQQYF. CDR3 bases: TGCAGCGCTGGGACAGGGGTTCAGCAGTACTTC.

This chain joins TRBV10-3 and TRBJ2-5; 8 bases match TRBD2. The CDR3 length is 15 residues. V was clipped by 4 bases and J by 7 bases; unmatched bases: 11. Germline-derived CDR1 and CDR2 are ENHRY and SYGVKD. CDR3 in amino acids: CAISGGLRGVMTQYF. The CDR3 nucleotides are TGTGCCATCAGTGGAGGGTTGCGGGGGGTGATGACCCAGTACTTC.

Note on this clone: Additional DNA sequences in this sample encode the identical CDR3. This chain links TRBV10-1 with TRBJ1-2; possible D gene TRBD1, 6 bases. V was trimmed by 5 bases and J by 2 bases, leaving 9 bases between them. Germline V lookup: CDR1 WNHNN, CDR2 SYGVQD (reference sequence). This CDR3 contains 13 residues. The CDR3 DNA reads as TGCGCCAGCAGTTCACAGGGAAACTATGGCTACACCTTC. Translated: CASSSQGNYGYTF.

The chain joins TRBV24-1 to TRBJ1-1; possible D gene TRBD1, 6 bases. Trimming shortened V by 3 bases and J by 10 bases, and 14 bases separated the two germline ends. CDR1 and CDR2 from the germline V gene are KGHDR and SFDVKD. CDR3 length: 13 amino acids. The CDR3 sequence is CATSDLGTHGAFF. CDR3 DNA: TGTGCCACCAGTGATCTAGGGACACACGGAGCTTTCTTT.

J is TRBJ2-1 and V is TRBV5-6; no firm D call. The CDR3 covers 15 residues. Trimming took 1 base from V and 6 from J, leaving 14 bases between them. Germline V gives CDR1 SGHDT, CDR2 YYEEEE. The CDR3 protein is CASSLLASGRNEQFF. The CDR3 nucleotides read TGTGCCAGCAGCTTGTTGGCTAGTGGCCGCAATGAGCAGTTCTTC.

The V gene is TRBV4-1, the J gene TRBJ1-3; TRBD1 matches at 8 bases. Trimming cost V 4 bases and J 4 bases; bases outside gene matches: 6. Per germline, CDR1 MGHRA and CDR2 YSYEKL. The CDR3 is 15 residues long. The chain's CDR3 is CASSLDRGDGNTIYF. The CDR3 DNA sequence: TGCGCCAGCAGCCTCGACAGGGGTGACGGAAACACCATATATTTT.

This rearrangement joins TRBV5-4 to TRBJ2-3, with a tentative D call TRBD1 (5 bases). Trimming pared 0 bases from V and 4 bases from J, leaving 6 bases between. Germline assignment: CDR1 SGHNT and CDR2 YYREEE (reference sequence). The CDR3 has 13 amino acids. The CDR3 loop is CASSLAGPDTQYF. CDR3 in DNA: TGTGCCAGCAGCTTGGCAGGGCCAGATACGCAGTATTTT.

V is TRBV20-1 and J is TRBJ2-7; D is undetermined. This CDR3 region has 11 residues. CDR1 and CDR2 (germline): DFQATT, SNEGSKA (reference sequence). CDR3 sequence (DNA): TGCAGCGGCGCGGCAGTCTACGAGCAGTACTTC. This gives the protein CSGAAVYEQYF.

This clone was seen a handful of times. The genes are TRBV7-9 and TRBJ1-5, with D maybe TRBD1 (6 bases). This CDR3 has 16 residues. The ends were cut back, 1 base at V and 6 bases at J, with 16 bases in the middle. Germline V gives CDR1 SEHNR, CDR2 FQNEAQ (reference sequence). CDR3 bases: TGTGCCAGCAGCTTAGATGGGGGCTTATTAGGTCAGCCCCAGCATTTT. Its protein product is CASSLDGGLLGQPQHF. The variable domain in full, completed from reference TRBV7-9 and TRBJ1-5, reads DTGVSQNPRHKITKRGQNVTFRCDPISEHNRLYWYRQTLGQGPEFLTYFQNEAQLEKSRLLSDRFSAERPKGSFSTLEIQRTEQGDSAMYLCASSLDGGLLGQPQHFGDGTRLSIL.

CDR3 DNA sequence: TGTGCCAGCAGTCGCCGGGACAGGGGTAGCAATCAGCCCCAGCATTTT. This translates into CASSRRDRGSNQPQHF. The J gene is TRBJ1-5, the V gene TRBV27, with 10 bases lining up with TRBD1. The ends lost 5 bases at V and 0 bases at J; junction bases unmatched: 4. Germline values: CDR1 MNHEY, CDR2 SMNVEV (reference sequence). The CDR3 runs 16 residues.

V usage is TRBV5-6 and J usage is TRBJ2-7; 8 positions agree with TRBD1. This CDR3 has 15 residues. Germline loops: CDR1 SGHDT, CDR2 YYEEEE. Trimming at V came to 4 bases and at J to 6 bases, leaving 12 bases not matched to a gene. The CDR3 sequence: CASSPPRDRGREQYF. CDR3 nucleotides: TGTGCCAGCAGCCCCCCAAGAGACAGGGGTCGCGAGCAGTACTTC.

In the case of this clone: Its ends do not fully match the called genes, so a read error is possible. The V call is TRBV7-7, the J call TRBJ2-5; perhaps TRBD2 as D (6 bases). This CDR3 is built from 15 residues. In germline, CDR1 is SSHAT, CDR2 FNYEAQ (reference sequence). DNA for the CDR3: TGTGCTAGCAGCGTGGGACGGGAGTACCAAGAGACCCAGTACTTC. This codes for CASSVGREYQETQYF.

The rearrangement links TRBV9 to TRBJ2-2; D perhaps matches TRBD2 (6 bases). Germline values: CDR1 SGDLS, CDR2 YYNGEE. This CDR3 spans 15 amino acids. V lost 0 bases, J lost 4 bases, and 10 bases lay in between. As DNA, the CDR3 is TGTGCCAGCAGCGTAGGGGGAGGAGGCACCGGGGAGCTGTTTTTT. Its translation: CASSVGGGGTGELFF.